This TCR beta chain is from a study of graft-versus-host responses after intestinal transplantation. For the study at large: Multivisceral, liver-intestinal, or isolated intestinal grafts went to recipients.

The CDR3 totals 13 residues. The germline V gene has CDR1 MNHEY and CDR2 SMNVEV (reference sequence). V gave up 3 bases and J gave up 10 bases, with 14 bases separating them. This clone was seen a single time. Its antigen is still unknown. Study observations and caveats: Early post-transplant HvG declines showed an association with peak circulating GvH clone levels.

Some clones are missing from TCRdb's copy, which holds only in-frame ones; the method was immunoSEQ multiplex PCR. The profile covers around 100,000 clones, with around 94% appearing a single time and more than 0.9% taken by the ten largest. This receptor was taken from a human donor who was the organ donor for an intestinal transplant. The chain employs TRBV27 and TRBJ2-3, with D perhaps given as TRBD1 or TRBD2 (5 bases each). Sequenced here: unstimulated CD8+ T cells sorted from spleen or lymph node cells, sampled before transplant. CDR3 loop: CASSFRGQSPQYF. CDR3 DNA sequence: TGTGCCAGCAGTTTCCGGGGCCAGAGTCCGCAGTATTTT.